Here is one T cell receptor (beta chain) with its context. Its specificity is unknown. Hyperthyroidism cases were recent diagnoses of under 2 months' duration in people aged 18 to 65. The data originate from a study of Graves' ophthalmopathy and Graves' hyperthyroidism. Study in general: Stable hyperthyroidism denotes an absence of ophthalmopathy throughout 18 months of follow-up.

Study results and caveats: In blood, most expanded thyroid clonotypes above 0.001 frequency were also detected. The model reached about 66% sensitivity and about 72% specificity for predicting ophthalmopathy progression.

TCR beta CDR3 regions were amplified from RNA transcripts. First-round RT-PCR with HTBI primers preceded a second-round multiplex PCR. Via MiXCR, TCRdb re-called the multiplex PCR reads, giving one row per CDR3 protein. The sample consists of around 1,000,000 distinct CDR3 sequences, about 38% of them appearing once. The length of the CDR3 is 15 residues. Germline CDR1 is MGHDK and CDR2 is SYGVNS. V was pared by 3 bases and J by 1 base, with 12 bases between. The sequence derives from an adult man with Graves' hyperthyroidism. Sequenced: peripheral blood or thyroid tissue (not recorded which). The chain is built from TRBV25-1 and TRBJ2-5; TRBD1 or TRBD2 may be the D gene (5 bases each). CDR3 sequence reads: CASSDPRGAQETQYF. For the CDR3, the DNA is TGTGCCAGCAGTGATCCAAGGGGAGCCCAAGAGACCCAGTACTTC.